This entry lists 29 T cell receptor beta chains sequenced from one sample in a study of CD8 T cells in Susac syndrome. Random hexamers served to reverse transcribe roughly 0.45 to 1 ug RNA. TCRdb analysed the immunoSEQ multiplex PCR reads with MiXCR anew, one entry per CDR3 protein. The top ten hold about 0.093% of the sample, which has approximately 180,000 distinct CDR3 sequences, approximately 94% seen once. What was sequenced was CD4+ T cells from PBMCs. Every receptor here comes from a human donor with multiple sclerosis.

Here the CDR3 DNA reads TGTGCCAGCAGCGTACCGAGCGGACGGAACTATAATTCACCCCTCCACTTT. Translating it yields CASSVPSGRNYNSPLHF. The chain recombines TRBV7-2 with TRBJ1-6; D is uncertain. V shed 5 bases and J shed 3 bases, with 17 bases lying between them. The CDR3 covers 17 residues. Looked up from germline, CDR1 is SGHTA and CDR2 is FQGNSA.

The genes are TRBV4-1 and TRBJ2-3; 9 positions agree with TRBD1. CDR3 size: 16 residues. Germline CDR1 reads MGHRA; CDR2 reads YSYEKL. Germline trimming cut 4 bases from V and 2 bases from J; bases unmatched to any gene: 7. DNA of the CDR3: TGCGCCAGCAGCCCCCGTGGACAGGGGCTCACAGATACGCAGTATTTT. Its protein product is CASSPRGQGLTDTQYF.

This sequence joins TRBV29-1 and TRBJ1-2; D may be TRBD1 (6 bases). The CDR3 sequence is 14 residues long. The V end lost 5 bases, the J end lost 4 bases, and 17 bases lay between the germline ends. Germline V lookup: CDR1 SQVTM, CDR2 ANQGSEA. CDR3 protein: CSVFTGAIGYGYTF. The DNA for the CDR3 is TGCAGCGTTTTTACGGGGGCCATCGGCTATGGCTACACCTTC. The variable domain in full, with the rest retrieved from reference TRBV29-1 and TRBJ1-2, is SAVISQKPSRDICQRGTSLTIQCQVDSQVTMMFWYRQQPGQSLTLIATANQGSEATYESGFVIDKFPISRPNLTFSTLTVSNMSPEDSSIYLCSVFTGAIGYGYTFGSGTRLTVV.

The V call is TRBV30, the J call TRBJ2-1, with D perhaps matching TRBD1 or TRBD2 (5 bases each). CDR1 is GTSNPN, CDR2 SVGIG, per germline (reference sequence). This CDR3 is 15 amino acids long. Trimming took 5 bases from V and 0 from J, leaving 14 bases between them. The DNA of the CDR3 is TGTGCCTGGCATGGGGGATTTATCTCCTACAATGAGCAGTTCTTC. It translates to CAWHGGFISYNEQFF.

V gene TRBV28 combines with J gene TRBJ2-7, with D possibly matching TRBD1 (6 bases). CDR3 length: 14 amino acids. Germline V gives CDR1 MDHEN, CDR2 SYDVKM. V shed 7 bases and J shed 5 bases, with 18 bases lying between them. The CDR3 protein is CASTPTGFRDEQYF. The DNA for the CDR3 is TGTGCCAGCACCCCGACAGGTTTTAGGGACGAGCAGTACTTC.

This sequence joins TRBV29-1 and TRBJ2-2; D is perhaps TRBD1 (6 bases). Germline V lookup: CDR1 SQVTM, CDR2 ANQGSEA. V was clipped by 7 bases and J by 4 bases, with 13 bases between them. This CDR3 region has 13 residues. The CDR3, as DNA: TGCAGCGGAAGGCAGGGGCTCACCGGGGAGCTGTTTTTT. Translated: CSGRQGLTGELFF.

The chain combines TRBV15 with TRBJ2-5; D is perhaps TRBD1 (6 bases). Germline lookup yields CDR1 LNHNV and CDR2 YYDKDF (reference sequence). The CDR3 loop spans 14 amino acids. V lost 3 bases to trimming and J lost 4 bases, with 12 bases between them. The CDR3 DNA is TGTGCCACCAGCAGGAGAGGGGGAACAGAGACCCAGTACTTC. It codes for CATSRRGGTETQYF.

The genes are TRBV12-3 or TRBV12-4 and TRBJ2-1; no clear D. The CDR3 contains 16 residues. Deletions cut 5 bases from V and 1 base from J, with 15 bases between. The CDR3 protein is CASSARVAMSYNEQFF. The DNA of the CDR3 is TGTGCCAGCAGTGCGCGAGTTGCGATGTCCTACAATGAGCAGTTCTTC.

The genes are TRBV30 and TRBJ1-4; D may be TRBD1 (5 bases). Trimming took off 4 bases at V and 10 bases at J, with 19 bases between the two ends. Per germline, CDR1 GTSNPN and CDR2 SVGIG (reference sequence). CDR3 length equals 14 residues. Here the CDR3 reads CAWNPGTSRGKLFF. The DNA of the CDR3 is TGTGCCTGGAACCCCGGGACTTCCCGAGGAAAACTGTTTTTT.

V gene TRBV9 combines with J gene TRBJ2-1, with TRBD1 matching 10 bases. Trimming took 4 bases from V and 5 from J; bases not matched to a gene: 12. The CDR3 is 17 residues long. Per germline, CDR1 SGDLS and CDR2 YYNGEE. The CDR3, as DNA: TGTGCCAGCAGCCCGTTAAGACCCGGGACAGGGGACAATGAGCAGTTCTTC. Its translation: CASSPLRPGTGDNEQFF.

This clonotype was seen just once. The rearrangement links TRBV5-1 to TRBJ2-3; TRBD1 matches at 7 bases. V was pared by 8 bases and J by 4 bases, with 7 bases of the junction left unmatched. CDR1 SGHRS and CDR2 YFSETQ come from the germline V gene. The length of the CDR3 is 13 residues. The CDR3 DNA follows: TGCGCCAGTACCCCAGGGGGAGCAGATACGCAGTATTTT. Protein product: CASTPGGADTQYF. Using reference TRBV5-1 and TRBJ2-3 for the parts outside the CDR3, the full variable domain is KAGVTQTPRYLIKTRGQQVTLSCSPISGHRSVSWYQQTPGQGLQFLFEYFSETQRNKGNFPGRFSGRQFSNSRSEMNVSTLELGDSALYLCASTPGGADTQYFGPGTRLTVL.

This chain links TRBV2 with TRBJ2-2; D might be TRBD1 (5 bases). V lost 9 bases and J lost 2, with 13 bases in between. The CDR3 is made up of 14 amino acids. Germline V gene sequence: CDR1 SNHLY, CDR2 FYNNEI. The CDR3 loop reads CASSKTVNTGELFF. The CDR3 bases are TGTGCCAGTTCAAAGACAGTAAACACCGGGGAGCTGTTTTTT.

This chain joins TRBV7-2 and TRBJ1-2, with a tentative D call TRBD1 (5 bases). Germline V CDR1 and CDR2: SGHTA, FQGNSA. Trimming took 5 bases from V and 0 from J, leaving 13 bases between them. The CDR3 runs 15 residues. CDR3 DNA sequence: TGTGCCAGCAGCAACTCAGGGAACTCTAACTATGGCTACACCTTC. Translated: CASSNSGNSNYGYTF.

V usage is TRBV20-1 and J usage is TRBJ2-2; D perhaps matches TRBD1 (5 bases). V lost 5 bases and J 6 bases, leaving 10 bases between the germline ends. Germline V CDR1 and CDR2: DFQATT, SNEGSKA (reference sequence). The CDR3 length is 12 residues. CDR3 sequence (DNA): TGCAGTGCTTCCGACAGATCCGGGGAGCTGTTTTTT. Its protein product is CSASDRSGELFF.

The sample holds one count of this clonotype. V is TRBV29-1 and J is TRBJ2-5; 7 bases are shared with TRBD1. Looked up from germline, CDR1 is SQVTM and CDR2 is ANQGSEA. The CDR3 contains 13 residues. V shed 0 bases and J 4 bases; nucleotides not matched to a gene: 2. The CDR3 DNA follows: TGCAGCGTTGAAGATGCAGGGGGAGAGACCCAGTACTTC. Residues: CSVEDAGGETQYF.

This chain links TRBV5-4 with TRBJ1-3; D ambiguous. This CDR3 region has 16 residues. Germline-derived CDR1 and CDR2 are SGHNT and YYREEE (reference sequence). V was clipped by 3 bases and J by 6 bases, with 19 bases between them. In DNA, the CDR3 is TGTGCCAGCAGCTACTTTAGACCGCGAGAACTAAACACCATATATTTT. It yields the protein CASSYFRPRELNTIYF.

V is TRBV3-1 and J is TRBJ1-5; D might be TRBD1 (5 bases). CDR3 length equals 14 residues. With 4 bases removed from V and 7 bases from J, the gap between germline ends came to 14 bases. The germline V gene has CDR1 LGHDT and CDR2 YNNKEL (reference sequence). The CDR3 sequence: CASSRAGQGQPQHF. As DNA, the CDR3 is TGTGCCAGCAGCCGGGCGGGGCAGGGACAGCCCCAGCATTTT.

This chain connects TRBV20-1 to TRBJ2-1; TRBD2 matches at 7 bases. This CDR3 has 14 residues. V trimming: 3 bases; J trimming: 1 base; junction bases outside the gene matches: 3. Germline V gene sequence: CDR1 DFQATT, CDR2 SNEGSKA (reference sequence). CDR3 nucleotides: TGCAGTGCTAGCTCGCGGGGGTCCTACAATGAGCAGTTCTTC. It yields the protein CSASSRGSYNEQFF.

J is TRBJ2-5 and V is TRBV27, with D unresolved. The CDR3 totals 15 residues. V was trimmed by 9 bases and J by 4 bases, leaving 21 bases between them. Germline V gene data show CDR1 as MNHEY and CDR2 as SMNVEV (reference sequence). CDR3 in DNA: TGTGCCAGTTCTCATCGGGCCCAGACGCGAGAGACCCAGTACTTC. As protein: CASSHRAQTRETQYF.

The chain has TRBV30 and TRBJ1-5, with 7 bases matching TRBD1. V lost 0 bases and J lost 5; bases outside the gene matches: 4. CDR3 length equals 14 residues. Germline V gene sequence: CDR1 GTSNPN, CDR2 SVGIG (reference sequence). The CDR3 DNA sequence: TGTGCCTGGAGTGTAATAGGGGGCCATCAGCCCCAGCATTTT. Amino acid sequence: CAWSVIGGHQPQHF.

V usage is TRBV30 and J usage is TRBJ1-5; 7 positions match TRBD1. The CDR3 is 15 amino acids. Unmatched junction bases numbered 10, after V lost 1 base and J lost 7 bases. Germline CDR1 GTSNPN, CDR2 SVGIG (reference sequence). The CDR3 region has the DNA TGTGCCTGGAGTGGGGTAGACAGGGAGCGCCAGCCCCAGCATTTT. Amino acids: CAWSGVDRERQPQHF.

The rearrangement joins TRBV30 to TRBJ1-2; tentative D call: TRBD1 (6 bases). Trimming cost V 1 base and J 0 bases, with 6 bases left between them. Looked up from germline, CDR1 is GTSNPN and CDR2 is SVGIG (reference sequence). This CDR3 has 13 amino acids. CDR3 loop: CAWSGTANYGYTF. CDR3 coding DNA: TGTGCCTGGAGTGGGACAGCTAACTATGGCTACACCTTC.

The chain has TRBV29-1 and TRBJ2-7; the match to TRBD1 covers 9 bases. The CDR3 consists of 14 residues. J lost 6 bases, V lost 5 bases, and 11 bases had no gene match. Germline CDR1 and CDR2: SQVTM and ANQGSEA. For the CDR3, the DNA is TGCAGCGTTTCCTATGGGGACAGGGTTTCCGAGCAGTACTTC. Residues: CSVSYGDRVSEQYF.

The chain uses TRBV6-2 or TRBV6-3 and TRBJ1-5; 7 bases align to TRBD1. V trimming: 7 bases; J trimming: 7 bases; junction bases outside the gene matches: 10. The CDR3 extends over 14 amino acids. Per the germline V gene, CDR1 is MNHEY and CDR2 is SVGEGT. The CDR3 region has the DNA TGTGCCAGCAACAGGAAGGGGGCTTGGCAGCCCCAGCATTTT. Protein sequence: CASNRKGAWQPQHF.

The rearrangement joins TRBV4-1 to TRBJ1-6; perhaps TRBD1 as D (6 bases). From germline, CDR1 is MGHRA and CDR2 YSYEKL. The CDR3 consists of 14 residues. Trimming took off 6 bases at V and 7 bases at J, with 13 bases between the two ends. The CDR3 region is CASRDTGRNSPLHF. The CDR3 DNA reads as TGCGCCAGCAGGGATACAGGGAGAAATTCACCCCTCCACTTT.

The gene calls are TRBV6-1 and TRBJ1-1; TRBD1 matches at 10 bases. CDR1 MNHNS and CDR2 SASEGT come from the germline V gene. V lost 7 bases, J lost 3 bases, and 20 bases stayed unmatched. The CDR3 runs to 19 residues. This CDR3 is CASTDPNRDRGRGDTEAFF. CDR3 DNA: TGTGCCAGCACCGATCCAAACCGGGACAGGGGCCGTGGGGACACTGAAGCTTTCTTT.

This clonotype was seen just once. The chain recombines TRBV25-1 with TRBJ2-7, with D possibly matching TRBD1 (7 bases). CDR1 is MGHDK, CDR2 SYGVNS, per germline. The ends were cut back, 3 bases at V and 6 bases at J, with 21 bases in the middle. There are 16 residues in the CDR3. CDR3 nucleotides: TGTGCCAGCAGTGATTCCCGGACAGGAGGGGCCTCCGAGCAGTACTTC. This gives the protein CASSDSRTGGASEQYF.

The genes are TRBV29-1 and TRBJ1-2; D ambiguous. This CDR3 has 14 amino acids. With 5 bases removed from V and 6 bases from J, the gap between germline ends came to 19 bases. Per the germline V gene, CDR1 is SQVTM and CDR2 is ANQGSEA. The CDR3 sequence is CSVSTTPQGDGYTF. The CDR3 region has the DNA TGCAGCGTTTCCACGACACCCCAAGGCGATGGCTACACCTTC.

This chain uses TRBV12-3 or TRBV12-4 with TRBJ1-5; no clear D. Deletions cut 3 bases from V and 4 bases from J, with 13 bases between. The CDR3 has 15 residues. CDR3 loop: CASSFTLRLNQPQHF. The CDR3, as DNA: TGTGCCAGCAGTTTCACGTTACGGTTAAATCAGCCCCAGCATTTT.